This T cell receptor beta chain was recovered during a study of shared T cell receptors in the human thymus. Here immunoSEQ multiplex PCR was the method, and the copy in TCRdb shows in-frame clones only, minus some. Here the sample spans almost 550,000 clones, 70% to 80% being singletons. The same sample was also studied in work on human thymus T cells. That study adds: The people who donated were healthy Finnish babies having corrective surgery for congenital heart defects. Thymus tissue for the work was resected from patients undergoing corrective heart surgery. Usage of V and J genes appeared biased in thymic and blood repertoires. The related literature has documented a marked overlap of thymic repertoires among unrelated individuals.

The sequenced sample was thymocytes. The source of this sequence is a boy younger than two with a congenital heart defect.

CDR3 in amino acids: CASSLGLTIIDTQYF. DNA of the CDR3: TGTGCCAGCAGCTTGGGACTTACCATCATAGATACGCAGTATTTT. V is TRBV5-4 and J is TRBJ2-3; D gene unclear. Germline V gene lookup returns CDR1 SGHNT and CDR2 YYREEE (reference sequence). The V gene lost 0 bases and the J gene lost 5 bases, with 13 bases spanning the gap. This CDR3 region has 15 residues. Full variable domain (remainder filled in from reference TRBV5-4 and TRBJ2-3): ETGVTQSPTHLIKTRGQQVTLRCSSQSGHNTVSWYQQALGQGPQFIFQYYREEENGRGNFPPRFSGLQFPNYSSELNVNALELDDSALYLCASSLGLTIIDTQYFGPGTRLTVL.